This T cell receptor beta chain emerged from a study of response to subunit inactivated influenza vaccine. This clonotype was counted a few times. Per the germline V gene, CDR1 is SGHRS and CDR2 is YFSETQ. V was trimmed by 5 bases and J by 5 bases, leaving 14 bases between them. CDR3 length: 14 residues. TCRdb passed the RT-PCR reads through MiXCR, listing each CDR3 protein once. The sample has over 400,000 distinct CDR3 sequences, roughly 9.8% seen once; the top ten hold approximately 12%. The chain combines TRBV5-1 with TRBJ2-1; tentatively, D is TRBD2 (6 bases). Sequenced material: PBMCs from blood, taken about 40 days after vaccination. This TCR derives from a man in his fifties who received an inactivated influenza vaccine. The CDR3: CASRRDSVNNEQFF. DNA for the CDR3: TGCGCCAGCAGGCGGGACTCCGTAAACAATGAGCAGTTCTTC.